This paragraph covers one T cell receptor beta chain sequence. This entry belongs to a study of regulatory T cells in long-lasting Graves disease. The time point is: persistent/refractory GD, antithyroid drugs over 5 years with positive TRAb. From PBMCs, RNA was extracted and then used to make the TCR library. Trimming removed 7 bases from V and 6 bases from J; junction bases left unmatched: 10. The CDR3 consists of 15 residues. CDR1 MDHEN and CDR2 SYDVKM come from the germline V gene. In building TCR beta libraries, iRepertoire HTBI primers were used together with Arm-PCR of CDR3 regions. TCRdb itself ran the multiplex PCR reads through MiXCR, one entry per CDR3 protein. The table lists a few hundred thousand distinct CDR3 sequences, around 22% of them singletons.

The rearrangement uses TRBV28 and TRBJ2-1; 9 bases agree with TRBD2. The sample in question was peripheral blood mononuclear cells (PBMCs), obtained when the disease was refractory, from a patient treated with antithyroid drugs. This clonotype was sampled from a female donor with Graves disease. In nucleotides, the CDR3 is TGTGCCAGCACCACCGGGACTAGCCTAACCAATGAGCAGTTCTTC. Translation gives CASTTGTSLTNEQFF. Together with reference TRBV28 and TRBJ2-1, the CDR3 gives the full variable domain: DVKVTQSSRYLVKRTGEKVFLECVQDMDHENMFWYRQDPGLGLRLIYFSYDVKMKEKGDIPEGYSVSREKKERFSLILESASTNQTSMYLCASTTGTSLTNEQFFGPGTRLTVL.